A selection of T cell receptor beta chains follows, all from one sample in a study of blood T cell repertoires in COVID-19. Profiled with immunoSEQ multiplex PCR; TCRdb holds only in-frame clones, not every one. The data contain roughly 360,000 clones, 80% to 85% of them seen just once; the ten biggest clones take up about 5%. The material sequenced was PBMCs or T cells enriched from blood (not recorded which). Receptors were obtained from a woman aged 50 to 65 who had recovered from COVID-19. CDR3s include the opening cysteine and the closing phenylalanine or tryptophan. The order of the fields is V gene, D gene, clone size, J gene, CDR3 DNA, CDR3 protein. The D gene is left open where the match is weak. Some rows mark clone size as missing; the rest say once, few, many or name a class of expanded clone.

V: TRBV12-3/TRBV12-4
D: NA
size: NA
J: TRBJ2-1
DNA: TGTGCCAGCAGTCCGACTGGAAGGGAGCAGTTCTTC
CDR3: CASSPTGREQFF

V: TRBV12-3/TRBV12-4
D: NA
size: NA
J: TRBJ2-1
DNA: TGTGCCAGCAGAAACGGACTAATGGAAGTGCAGTTCTTC
CDR3: CASRNGLMEVQFF

V: TRBV20-1
D: TRBD2
size: NA
J: TRBJ2-5
DNA: TGCAGTGCTAGTGGAAAGCGGGGGACCCAAGAGACCCAGTACTTC
CDR3: CSASGKRGTQETQYF

V: TRBV15
D: TRBD1
size: NA
J: TRBJ1-4
DNA: TGTGCCACCAGCAGGGGGACAGGGGGCGAAAAACTGTTTTTT
CDR3: CATSRGTGGEKLFF

V: TRBV27
D: NA
size: NA
J: TRBJ2-7
DNA: TGTGCCAGCAGTTTCGCTGGCAGGGGTAAGACCTACGAGCAGTACTTC
CDR3: CASSFAGRGKTYEQYF

V: TRBV7-9
D: TRBD1
size: NA
J: TRBJ1-2
DNA: TGTGCCAGCGGCGAACTTAGGGACAGCCTTGGGGGGGGCTACACCTTC
CDR3: CASGELRDSLGGGYTF

V: TRBV4-1
D: NA
size: NA
J: TRBJ1-6
DNA: TGCGCCAGCAGCCAAGCGGCCGGACTTAGCTCCTATAATTCACCCCTCCACTTT
CDR3: CASSQAAGLSSYNSPLHF

V: TRBV6-6
D: NA
size: NA
J: TRBJ2-5
DNA: TGTGCCAGCAGTTTCGGGACTGCCGAGACCCAGTACTTC
CDR3: CASSFGTAETQYF

V: TRBV7-9
D: NA
size: NA
J: TRBJ1-1
DNA: TGTGCCAGCAGCTTAAACAGGGAAGCTTTCTTT
CDR3: CASSLNREAFF

V: TRBV19
D: NA
size: NA
J: TRBJ1-5
DNA: TGTGCCAGTAGTATAGTTGTCCTGGTAGATAGCAATCAGCCCCAGCATTTT
CDR3: CASSIVVLVDSNQPQHF

V: TRBV5-1
D: NA
size: NA
J: TRBJ1-3
DNA: TGCGCCAGCAGCTTGGCAGGTGCTGGAAACACCATATATTTT
CDR3: CASSLAGAGNTIYF

V: TRBV27
D: TRBD1
size: NA
J: TRBJ2-1
DNA: TGTGCCAGCAGTGCTGGACAGGGCTCCTACAATGAGCAGTTCTTC
CDR3: CASSAGQGSYNEQFF

V: TRBV6-2/TRBV6-3
D: NA
size: NA
J: TRBJ1-1
DNA: TGTGCCAGCAGTCTAAGAGGGTATCTGGCTTTCTTT
CDR3: CASSLRGYLAFF

V: TRBV5-1
D: TRBD1
size: NA
J: TRBJ2-2
DNA: TGCGCCAGCATCCGGGACAGGGACACCGGGGAGCTGTTTTTT
CDR3: CASIRDRDTGELFF

V: TRBV6-2/TRBV6-3
D: NA
size: NA
J: TRBJ1-5
DNA: TGTGCCAGCAGCGTGGACAAACCAAATCAGCCCCAGCATTTT
CDR3: CASSVDKPNQPQHF

V: TRBV27
D: NA
size: NA
J: TRBJ2-1
DNA: TGTGCCAGCAGTCCTGACACGTCTGAGCAGTTCTTC
CDR3: CASSPDTSEQFF

V: TRBV30
D: NA
size: NA
J: TRBJ1-2
DNA: TGTGCCTGGAGCAGTTTTGGCTACACCTTC
CDR3: CAWSSFGYTF

V: TRBV29-1
D: NA
size: NA
J: TRBJ2-5
DNA: TGCAGCGTTGAATTGGACGGGGGGACCCAGTACTTC
CDR3: CSVELDGGTQYF

V: TRBV18
D: NA
size: NA
J: TRBJ1-2
DNA: TGTGCCAGCTCACCACCGGGATCCCAGGGGCAAAACTATGGCTACACCTTC
CDR3: CASSPPGSQGQNYGYTF

V: TRBV7-6
D: TRBD2
size: NA
J: TRBJ2-1
DNA: TGTGCCAGCAGCTTAGCGGGGGGAGGGTCCTACAATGAGCAGTTCTTC
CDR3: CASSLAGGGSYNEQFF

V: TRBV10-2
D: TRBD1
size: once
J: TRBJ2-3
DNA: TGCGCCAGCAGCCCCGGGACAGGGGGCTCTTTAACAGATACGCAGTATTTT
CDR3: CASSPGTGGSLTDTQYF

V: TRBV6-5
D: TRBD1
size: NA
J: TRBJ1-2
DNA: TGTGCCAGCAGTTACTCCACAGGGGATGGCTACACCTTC
CDR3: CASSYSTGDGYTF

V: TRBV4-3
D: NA
size: NA
J: TRBJ2-1
DNA: TGCGCCAGCAGCCCGATGTTGAGCTCCTACAATGAGCAGTTCTTC
CDR3: CASSPMLSSYNEQFF

V: TRBV6-5
D: TRBD2
size: NA
J: TRBJ2-1
DNA: TGTGCCAGCAGTTCGGCCGGGACTAGCAATGAGCAGTTCTTC
CDR3: CASSSAGTSNEQFF

V: TRBV19
D: NA
size: NA
J: TRBJ1-1
DNA: TGTGCCAGTAGTCCAACAGTGAACACTGAAGCTTTCTTT
CDR3: CASSPTVNTEAFF

V: TRBV9
D: NA
size: NA
J: TRBJ1-1
DNA: TGTGCCAGCAGCGTAGAAGGGAGGGGTACTGAAGCTTTCTTT
CDR3: CASSVEGRGTEAFF

V: TRBV4-2
D: NA
size: NA
J: TRBJ2-2
DNA: TGTGCCAGCAGCCAAGAGGGCCCCTCCAGGGCGAACACCGGGGAGCTGTTTTTT
CDR3: CASSQEGPSRANTGELFF

V: TRBV6-5
D: NA
size: NA
J: TRBJ1-2
DNA: TGTGCCAGCAAATATACCCCGGGGGGAAACTATGGCTACACCTTC
CDR3: CASKYTPGGNYGYTF

V: TRBV7-2
D: TRBD1
size: NA
J: TRBJ1-2
DNA: TGTGCCAGCAGCCTAACGAGCCCGGGACAGGGAGTCCCTCCCTATGGCTACACCTTC
CDR3: CASSLTSPGQGVPPYGYTF

V: TRBV12-5
D: NA
size: NA
J: TRBJ1-2
DNA: TGTGCTACCTACAGTATGCATGGCTACACCTTC
CDR3: CATYSMHGYTF

V: TRBV29-1
D: TRBD1
size: NA
J: TRBJ1-5
DNA: TGCAGCGCGGGACAGGGTAATCAGCCCCAGCATTTT
CDR3: CSAGQGNQPQHF

V: TRBV6-1
D: NA
size: NA
J: TRBJ2-1
DNA: TGTGCCAGCAGTGATGGTTGGGACTTAGGAGCCGATGAGCAGTTCTTC
CDR3: CASSDGWDLGADEQFF

V: TRBV9
D: NA
size: NA
J: TRBJ1-2
DNA: TGTGCCAGCAGCGTAGGTGCAGGGAACTATGGCTACACCTTC
CDR3: CASSVGAGNYGYTF

V: TRBV7-8
D: TRBD1
size: NA
J: TRBJ2-7
DNA: TGTGCCAGCAGTGAAAGCTGGGACAGGGGGCTCTACGAGCAGTACTTC
CDR3: CASSESWDRGLYEQYF

V: TRBV10-1
D: NA
size: NA
J: TRBJ1-5
DNA: TGCGCCAGTCCTAGGGAGTCAGCCCAGCATTTT
CDR3: CASPRESAQHF

V: TRBV7-2
D: TRBD2
size: NA
J: TRBJ2-3
DNA: TGTGCCAGCAGCTTAGCACGGACTAGCGGGGGGAAAGATACGCAGTATTTT
CDR3: CASSLARTSGGKDTQYF

V: TRBV5-4
D: NA
size: NA
J: TRBJ2-1
DNA: TGTGCCAGCACCTCTCGGTACAATGAGCAGTTCTTC
CDR3: CASTSRYNEQFF

V: TRBV4-1
D: TRBD2
size: few
J: TRBJ2-5
DNA: TGCGCCAGCAGCCAAGCTAGCGGTAGGGAGACCCAGTACTTC
CDR3: CASSQASGRETQYF

V: TRBV7-9
D: TRBD1
size: NA
J: TRBJ1-2
DNA: TGTGCCAGCAGCTCGGGACAGTATGGCTACACCTTC
CDR3: CASSSGQYGYTF

V: TRBV2
D: TRBD2
size: NA
J: TRBJ2-7
DNA: TGTGCCAGCACTGGGGGACTAACCTCCTACGAGCAGTACTTC
CDR3: CASTGGLTSYEQYF

V: TRBV7-3
D: TRBD2
size: once
J: TRBJ2-3
DNA: TGTGCCAGCAGCTTAAGCGCTAGCGGGGCCGGGGGAGATACGCAGTATTTT
CDR3: CASSLSASGAGGDTQYF

V: TRBV5-5
D: TRBD2
size: once
J: TRBJ2-3
DNA: TGTGCCAGCAGCCTGAGGACTAGCGGGAGCTCCACAGATACGCAGTATTTT
CDR3: CASSLRTSGSSTDTQYF

V: TRBV5-8
D: NA
size: NA
J: TRBJ1-4
DNA: TGTGCCAGCAGCTTTAACACTGGGGGCATTGGTGAAAAACTGTTTTTT
CDR3: CASSFNTGGIGEKLFF

V: TRBV6-5
D: NA
size: NA
J: TRBJ1-2
DNA: TGTGCCAGCAGTTACTCGACCGGGGATGGCTACACCTTC
CDR3: CASSYSTGDGYTF

V: TRBV5-4
D: TRBD2
size: NA
J: TRBJ2-7
DNA: TGTGCCAGCAGCGCGTGGCTAGCGGGAGAAGTAAGGGCCTACGAGCAGTACTTC
CDR3: CASSAWLAGEVRAYEQYF

V: TRBV7-9
D: TRBD1
size: once
J: TRBJ1-5
DNA: TGTGCCAGCAGCTTAGCAGGGGGCACCAATCAGCCCCAGCATTTT
CDR3: CASSLAGGTNQPQHF

V: TRBV4-2
D: NA
size: NA
J: TRBJ1-1
DNA: TGTGCCAGCAGCCTCGAAGCCGGACACGAAGCTTTCTTT
CDR3: CASSLEAGHEAFF

V: TRBV2
D: TRBD2
size: NA
J: TRBJ2-1
DNA: TGTGCCAGCAGTAAAGCTTGGGGTGGACTAGCGGGAGGGAATGAGCAGTTCTTC
CDR3: CASSKAWGGLAGGNEQFF